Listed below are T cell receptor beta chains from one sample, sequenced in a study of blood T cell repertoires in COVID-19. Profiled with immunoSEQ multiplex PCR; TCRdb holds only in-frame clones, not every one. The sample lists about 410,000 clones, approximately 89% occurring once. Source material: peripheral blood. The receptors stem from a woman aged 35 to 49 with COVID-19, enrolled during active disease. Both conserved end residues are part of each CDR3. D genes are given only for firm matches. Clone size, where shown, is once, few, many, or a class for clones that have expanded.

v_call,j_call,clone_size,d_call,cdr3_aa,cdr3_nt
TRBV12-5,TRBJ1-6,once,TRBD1,CASGLVSTGDPFLHF,TGTGCTAGTGGTTTGGTAAGCACAGGGGACCCCTTTCTCCACTTT
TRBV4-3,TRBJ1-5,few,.,CASSQEPRTLKQPQHF,TGCGCCAGCAGCCAAGAACCCCGGACACTTAAACAGCCCCAGCATTTT
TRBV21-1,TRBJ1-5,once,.,CASSKRQGASQPQHF,TGTGCCAGCAGCAAGAGACAGGGGGCTAGTCAGCCCCAGCATTTT
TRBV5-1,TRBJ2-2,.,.,CASSLVRENPGELFF,TGCGCCAGCAGCTTGGTCCGGGAAAATCCCGGGGAGCTGTTTTTT
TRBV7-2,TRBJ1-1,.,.,CASSFKRNTEAFF,TGTGCCAGCAGCTTTAAGAGGAACACTGAAGCTTTCTTT
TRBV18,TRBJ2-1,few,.,CASSPQNEQFF,TGTGCCAGCTCACCTCAAAATGAGCAGTTCTTC
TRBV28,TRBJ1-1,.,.,CASSSSGRTEAFF,TGTGCCAGCAGTAGCTCGGGGAGGACTGAAGCTTTCTTT
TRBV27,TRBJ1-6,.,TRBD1,CASSADRGTYNSPLHF,TGTGCCAGCAGTGCCGACAGGGGAACCTATAATTCACCCCTCCACTTT
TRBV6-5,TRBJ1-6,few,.,CASSPESGTPLHF,TGTGCCAGCAGTCCAGAGTCCGGGACACCCCTCCACTTT
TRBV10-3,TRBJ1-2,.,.,CAISDTRTASNYGYTF,TGTGCCATCAGTGACACCAGGACAGCTTCTAACTATGGCTACACCTTC
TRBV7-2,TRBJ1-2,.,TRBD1,CASSLAPGQGDYGYTF,TGTGCCAGCAGCTTAGCCCCGGGACAGGGAGACTATGGCTACACCTTC
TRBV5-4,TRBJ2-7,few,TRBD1,CASSYGLGQGASEQYF,TGTGCCAGCAGCTACGGGCTGGGACAGGGGGCGAGCGAGCAGTACTTC
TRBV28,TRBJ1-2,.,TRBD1,CASSLPQGAWGYTF,TGTGCCAGCAGTCTACCGCAGGGGGCCTGGGGCTACACCTTC
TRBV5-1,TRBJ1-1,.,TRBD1,CASSKDRGNTEAFF,TGCGCCAGCAGTAAGGACAGGGGGAACACTGAAGCTTTCTTT
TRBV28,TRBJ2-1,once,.,CASSLSGRHEQFF,TGTGCCAGCAGTTTAAGTGGGAGACATGAGCAGTTCTTC
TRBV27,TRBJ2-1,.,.,CASSSIRGTNEQFF,TGTGCCAGCAGTTCCATCCGTGGGACAAATGAGCAGTTCTTC
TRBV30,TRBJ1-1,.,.,CAWAGRRAFF,TGTGCCTGGGCGGGAAGAAGGGCTTTCTTT
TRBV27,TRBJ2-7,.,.,CASSLWAIKSEQYF,TGTGCCAGCAGTTTATGGGCCATAAAAAGCGAGCAGTACTTC
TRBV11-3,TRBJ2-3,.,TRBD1,CASSARDSYTDTQYF,TGTGCCAGCAGCGCCCGGGACAGCTACACAGATACGCAGTATTTT
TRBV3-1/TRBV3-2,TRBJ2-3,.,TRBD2,CASSQELAGVDTQYF,TGTGCCAGCAGCCAAGAACTAGCGGGAGTAGATACGCAGTATTTT
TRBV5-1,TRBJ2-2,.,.,CASARDGGTGELFF,TGCGCCAGCGCCCGCGATGGAGGCACCGGGGAGCTGTTTTTT
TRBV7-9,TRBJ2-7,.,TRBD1,CASSPGQGVYEQYF,TGTGCCAGCAGCCCGGGACAGGGGGTCTACGAGCAGTACTTC
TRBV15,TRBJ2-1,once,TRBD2,CATSFQGGAVGLADNEQFF,TGTGCCACCAGCTTCCAAGGGGGGGCGGTGGGACTAGCAGACAATGAGCAGTTCTTC
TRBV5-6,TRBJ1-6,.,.,CASSRDTYNSPLHF,TGTGCCAGCAGCCGGGACACCTATAATTCACCCCTCCACTTT
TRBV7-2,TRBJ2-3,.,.,CASSTSAGLDTQYF,TGTGCCAGCAGCACCTCGGCCGGACTGGATACGCAGTATTTT
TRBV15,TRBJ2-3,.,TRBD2,CATSRDPGALAGGTDTQYF,TGTGCCACCAGCAGAGATCCCGGCGCACTAGCGGGGGGGACAGATACGCAGTATTTT
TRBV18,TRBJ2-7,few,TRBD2,CASSPIGGADYEQYF,TGTGCCAGCTCACCTATCGGGGGGGCGGACTACGAGCAGTACTTC
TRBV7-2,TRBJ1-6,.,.,CASSLVGSSYNSPLHF,TGTGCCAGCAGCTTAGTTGGCAGCTCCTATAATTCACCCCTCCACTTT
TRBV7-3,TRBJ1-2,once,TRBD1,CASSSSTGGSNGYTF,TGTGCCAGCAGCTCCTCGACAGGGGGATCTAATGGCTACACCTTC
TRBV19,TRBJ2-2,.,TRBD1,CASSLGQGKPGELFF,TGTGCCAGTAGTTTGGGACAGGGGAAGCCCGGGGAGCTGTTTTTT
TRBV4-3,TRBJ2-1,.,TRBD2,CASSQPLQGTSGRVNEQFF,TGCGCCAGCAGCCAGCCTTTACAAGGGACTAGCGGGAGGGTGAATGAGCAGTTCTTC
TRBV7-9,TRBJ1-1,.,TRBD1,CASSELTGANTEAFF,TGTGCCAGCAGCGAGTTGACAGGGGCGAACACTGAAGCTTTCTTT
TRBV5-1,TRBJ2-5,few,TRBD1,CASRGTAQETQYF,TGCGCCAGCAGAGGGACAGCTCAAGAGACCCAGTACTTC
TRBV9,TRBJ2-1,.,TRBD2,CASSVATSGGLPVNEQFF,TGTGCCAGCAGCGTAGCGACTAGCGGGGGACTCCCGGTCAATGAGCAGTTCTTC
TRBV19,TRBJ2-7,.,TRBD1,CASSRDSPSSYEQYF,TGTGCCAGTAGTCGGGACAGCCCCAGCTCCTACGAGCAGTACTTC
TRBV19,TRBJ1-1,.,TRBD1,CASSMSGQGGTEAFF,TGTGCCAGTAGTATGTCGGGACAGGGTGGGACTGAAGCTTTCTTT
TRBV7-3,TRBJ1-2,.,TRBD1,CASSSGTGPGYTF,TGTGCCAGCAGCTCCGGGACAGGGCCCGGCTACACCTTC
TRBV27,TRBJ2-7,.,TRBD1,CASSFRTRSRGRDEQYF,TGTGCCAGCAGTTTCCGTACTCGGAGTAGGGGGCGCGACGAGCAGTACTTC
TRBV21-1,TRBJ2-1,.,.,CASTPTPSGSYNEQFF,TGTGCCAGCACCCCGACTCCCTCGGGCTCCTACAATGAGCAGTTCTTC
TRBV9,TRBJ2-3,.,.,CASSGLLESNTDTQYF,TGTGCCAGCAGCGGTCTCCTAGAGTCCAACACAGATACGCAGTATTTT
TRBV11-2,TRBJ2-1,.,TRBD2,CASSRGPSGRPRDAEQFF,TGTGCCAGCAGCCGTGGCCCTAGCGGGCGCCCCCGGGACGCTGAGCAGTTCTTC
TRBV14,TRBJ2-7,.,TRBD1,CASSQEWDSRQYF,TGTGCCAGCAGCCAAGAATGGGACAGCCGTCAGTACTTC
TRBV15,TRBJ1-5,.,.,CATSRDRGERQPQHF,TGTGCCACCAGCAGAGATCGGGGGGAACGACAGCCCCAGCATTTT
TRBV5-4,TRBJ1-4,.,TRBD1,CASSFYQGAIGEKLFF,TGTGCCAGCAGCTTTTACCAGGGGGCCATCGGGGAAAAACTGTTTTTT
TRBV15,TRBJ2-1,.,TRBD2,CATSRVLAGEQFF,TGTGCCACCAGCAGGGTACTAGCGGGAGAGCAGTTCTTC
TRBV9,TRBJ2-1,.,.,CASSSEGLPNNEQFF,TGTGCCAGCAGCTCGGAGGGCCTTCCTAACAATGAGCAGTTCTTC
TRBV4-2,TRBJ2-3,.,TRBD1,CASSRPGTGANTDTQYF,TGTGCCAGCAGCCGTCCCGGGACAGGGGCTAACACAGATACGCAGTATTTT
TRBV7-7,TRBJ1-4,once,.,CASSPAVNEKLFF,TGTGCTAGCAGCCCGGCGGTTAATGAAAAACTGTTTTTT